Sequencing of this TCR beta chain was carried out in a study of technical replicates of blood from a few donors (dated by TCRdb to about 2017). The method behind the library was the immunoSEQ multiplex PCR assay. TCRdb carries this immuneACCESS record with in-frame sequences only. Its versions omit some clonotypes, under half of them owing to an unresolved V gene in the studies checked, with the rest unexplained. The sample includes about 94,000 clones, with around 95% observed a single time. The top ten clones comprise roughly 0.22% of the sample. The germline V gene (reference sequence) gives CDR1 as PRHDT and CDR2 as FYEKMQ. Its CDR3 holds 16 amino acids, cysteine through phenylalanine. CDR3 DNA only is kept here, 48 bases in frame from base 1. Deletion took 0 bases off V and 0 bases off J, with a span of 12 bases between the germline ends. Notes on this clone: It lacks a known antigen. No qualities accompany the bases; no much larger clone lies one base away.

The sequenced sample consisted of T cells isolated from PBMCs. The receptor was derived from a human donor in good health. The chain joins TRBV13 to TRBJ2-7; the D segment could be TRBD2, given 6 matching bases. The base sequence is TGTGCCAGCAGCTTAGGGTCGGACTACAGCTCCTACGAGCAGTACTTC. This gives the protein CASSLGSDYSSYEQYF.